The 2 T cell receptor beta chains below all came from one sample that was sequenced in a study of T cell repertoires in cytomegalovirus infection. A single record per CDR3 protein comes from TCRdb applying MiXCR to the reads. The sample includes about 130,000 distinct CDR3 sequences, approximately 8.8% of them seen just once. What was sequenced was PBMCs. The receptors were sampled from a human donor in good health (CMV status not recorded). Some clones in this sample may be carry-over from other donors' samples.

This clonotype was found a few times. The chain employs TRBV4-2 and TRBJ2-3; TRBD2 agrees at 9 bases. The CDR3 contains 16 residues. Germline V gives CDR1 LGHNA, CDR2 YNFKEQ. Losses at the gene ends were 0 bases for V and 6 bases for J; bases not matched to a gene: 7. The CDR3 nucleotides are TGTGCCAGCAGCCAAGACACAGCGGGGGGATCGGATACGCAGTATTTT. The encoded protein is CASSQDTAGGSDTQYF.

This clonotype was observed at least ten times. The chain employs TRBV2 and TRBJ2-1; possible D gene TRBD1, 6 bases. V gave up 0 bases and J gave up 7 bases, with 10 bases separating them. The V gene's germline CDR1 is SNHLY and CDR2 FYNNEI. The CDR3 is 14 amino acids. The CDR3 sequence: CASSEAKGGNEQFF. CDR3 coding DNA: TGTGCCAGCAGTGAAGCAAAAGGGGGAAATGAGCAGTTCTTC.